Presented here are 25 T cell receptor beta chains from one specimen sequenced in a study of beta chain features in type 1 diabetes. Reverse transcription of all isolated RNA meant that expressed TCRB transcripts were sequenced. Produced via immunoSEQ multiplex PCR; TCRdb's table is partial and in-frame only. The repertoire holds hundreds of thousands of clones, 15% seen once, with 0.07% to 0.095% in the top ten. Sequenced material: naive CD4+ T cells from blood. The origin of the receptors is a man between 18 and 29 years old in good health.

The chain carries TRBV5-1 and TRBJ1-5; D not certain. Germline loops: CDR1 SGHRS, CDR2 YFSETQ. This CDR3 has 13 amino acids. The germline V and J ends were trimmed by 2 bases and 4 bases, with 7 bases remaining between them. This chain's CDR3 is CASSFTSNQPQHF. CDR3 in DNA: TGCGCCAGCAGCTTTACGTCAAATCAGCCCCAGCATTTT.

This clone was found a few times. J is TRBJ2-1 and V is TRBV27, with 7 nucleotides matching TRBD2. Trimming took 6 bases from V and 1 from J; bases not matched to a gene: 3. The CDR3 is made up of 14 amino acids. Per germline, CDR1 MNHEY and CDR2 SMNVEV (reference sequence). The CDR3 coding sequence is TGTGCCAGCAGGAGCGGGAAGTCCTACAATGAGCAGTTCTTC. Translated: CASRSGKSYNEQFF.

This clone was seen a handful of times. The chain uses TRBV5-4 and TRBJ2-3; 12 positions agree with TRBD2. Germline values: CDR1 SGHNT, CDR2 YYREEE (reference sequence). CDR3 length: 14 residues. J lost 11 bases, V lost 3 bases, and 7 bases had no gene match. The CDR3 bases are TGTGCCAGCAGCTCTAGCGGGGGGGGTAATGGGCAGTATTTT. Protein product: CASSSSGGGNGQYF.

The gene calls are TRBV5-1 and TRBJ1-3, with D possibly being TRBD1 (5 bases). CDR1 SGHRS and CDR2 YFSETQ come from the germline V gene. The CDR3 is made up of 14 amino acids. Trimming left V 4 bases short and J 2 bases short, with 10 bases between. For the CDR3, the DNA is TGCGCCAGCAGCCCGGGGGGTACTGGAAACACCATATATTTT. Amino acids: CASSPGGTGNTIYF.

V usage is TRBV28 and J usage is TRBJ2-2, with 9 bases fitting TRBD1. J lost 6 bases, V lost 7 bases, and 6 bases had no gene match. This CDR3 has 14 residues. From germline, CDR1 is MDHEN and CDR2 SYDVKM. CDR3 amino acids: CASTPRTGAGELFF. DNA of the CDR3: TGTGCCAGCACCCCCCGGACAGGGGCCGGGGAGCTGTTTTTT.

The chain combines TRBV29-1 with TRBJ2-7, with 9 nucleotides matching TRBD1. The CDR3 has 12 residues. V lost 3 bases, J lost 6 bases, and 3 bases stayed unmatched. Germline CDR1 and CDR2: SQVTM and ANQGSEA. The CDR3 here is CSVDGQGSEQYF. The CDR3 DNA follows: TGCAGCGTTGACGGACAGGGGTCCGAGCAGTACTTC.

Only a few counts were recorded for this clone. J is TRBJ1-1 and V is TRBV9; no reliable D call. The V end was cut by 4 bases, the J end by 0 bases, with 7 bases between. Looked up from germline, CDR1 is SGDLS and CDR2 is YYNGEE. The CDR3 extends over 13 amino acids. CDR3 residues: CASSRLLNTEAFF. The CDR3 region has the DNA TGTGCCAGCAGCCGATTACTGAACACTGAAGCTTTCTTT.

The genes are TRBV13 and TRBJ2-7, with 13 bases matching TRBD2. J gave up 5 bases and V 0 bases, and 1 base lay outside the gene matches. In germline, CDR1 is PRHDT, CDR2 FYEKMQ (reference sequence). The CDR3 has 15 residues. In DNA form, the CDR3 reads TGTGCCAGCAGCTTAGGAGGGACTAGCGGGAACGAGCAGTACTTC. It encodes CASSLGGTSGNEQYF.

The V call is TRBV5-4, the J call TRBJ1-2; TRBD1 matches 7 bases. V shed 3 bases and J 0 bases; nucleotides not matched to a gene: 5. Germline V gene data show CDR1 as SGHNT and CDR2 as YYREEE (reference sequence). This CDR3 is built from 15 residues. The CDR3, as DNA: TGTGCCAGCAGCTACAGGGGCCCTACTAACTATGGCTACACCTTC. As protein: CASSYRGPTNYGYTF.

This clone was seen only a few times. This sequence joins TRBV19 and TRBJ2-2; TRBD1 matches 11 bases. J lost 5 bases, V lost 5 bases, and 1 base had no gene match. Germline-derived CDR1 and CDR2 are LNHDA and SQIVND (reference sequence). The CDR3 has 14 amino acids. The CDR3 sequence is CASSWDRGTGELFF. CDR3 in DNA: TGTGCCAGTAGTTGGGACAGGGGGACCGGGGAGCTGTTTTTT.

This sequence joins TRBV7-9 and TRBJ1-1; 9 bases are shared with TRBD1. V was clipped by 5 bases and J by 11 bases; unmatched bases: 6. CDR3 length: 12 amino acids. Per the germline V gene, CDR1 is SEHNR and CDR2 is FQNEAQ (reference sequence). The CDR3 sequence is CASSPGTGRAFF. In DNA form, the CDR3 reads TGTGCCAGCAGCCCAGGGACAGGGAGGGCTTTCTTT.

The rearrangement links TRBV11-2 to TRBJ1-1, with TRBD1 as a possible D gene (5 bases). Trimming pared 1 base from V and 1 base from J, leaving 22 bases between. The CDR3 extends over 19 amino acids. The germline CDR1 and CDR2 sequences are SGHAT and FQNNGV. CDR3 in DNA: TGTGCCAGCAGCTTAGTTGCATACCGTCCAGGGAACGCGAACACTGAAGCTTTCTTT. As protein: CASSLVAYRPGNANTEAFF.

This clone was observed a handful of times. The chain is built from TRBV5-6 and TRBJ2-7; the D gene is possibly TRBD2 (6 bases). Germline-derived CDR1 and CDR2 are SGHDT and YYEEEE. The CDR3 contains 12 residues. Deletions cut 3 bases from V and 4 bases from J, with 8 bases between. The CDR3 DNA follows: TGTGCCAGCAGCTGGGGGACTTACGAGCAGTACTTC. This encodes CASSWGTYEQYF.

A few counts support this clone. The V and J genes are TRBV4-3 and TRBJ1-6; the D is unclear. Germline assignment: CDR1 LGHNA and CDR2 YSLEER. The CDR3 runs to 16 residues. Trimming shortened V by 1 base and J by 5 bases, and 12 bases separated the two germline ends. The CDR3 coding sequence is TGCGCCAGCAGCCAAGGGCGGACGGAAAATAATTCACCCCTCCACTTT. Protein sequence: CASSQGRTENNSPLHF.

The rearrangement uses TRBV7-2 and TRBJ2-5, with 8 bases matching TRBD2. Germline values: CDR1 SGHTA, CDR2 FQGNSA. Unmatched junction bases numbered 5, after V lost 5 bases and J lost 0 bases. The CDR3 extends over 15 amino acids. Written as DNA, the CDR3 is TGTGCCAGCAGCCTCGCCGGGGGGGACCAAGAGACCCAGTACTTC. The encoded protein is CASSLAGGDQETQYF.

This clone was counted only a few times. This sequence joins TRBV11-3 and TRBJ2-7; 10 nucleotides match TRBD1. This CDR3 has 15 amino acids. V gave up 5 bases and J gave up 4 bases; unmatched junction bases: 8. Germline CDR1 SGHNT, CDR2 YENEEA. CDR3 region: CASSQGQGNTYEQYF. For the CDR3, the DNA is TGTGCCAGCAGCCAGGGACAGGGGAACACTTACGAGCAGTACTTC.

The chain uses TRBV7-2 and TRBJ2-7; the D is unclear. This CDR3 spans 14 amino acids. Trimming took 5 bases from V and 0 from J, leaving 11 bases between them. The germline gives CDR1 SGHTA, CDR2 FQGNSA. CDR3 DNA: TGTGCCAGCAGCGTACTCGGAGCCTCCTACGAGCAGTACTTC. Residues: CASSVLGASYEQYF.

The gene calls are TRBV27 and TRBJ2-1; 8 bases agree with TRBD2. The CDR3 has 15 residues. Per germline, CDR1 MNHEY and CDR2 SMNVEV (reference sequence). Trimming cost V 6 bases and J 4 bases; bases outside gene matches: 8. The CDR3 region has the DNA TGTGCCAGCAGCGTTGCAACTAGCGGATACAATGAGCAGTTCTTC. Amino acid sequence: CASSVATSGYNEQFF.

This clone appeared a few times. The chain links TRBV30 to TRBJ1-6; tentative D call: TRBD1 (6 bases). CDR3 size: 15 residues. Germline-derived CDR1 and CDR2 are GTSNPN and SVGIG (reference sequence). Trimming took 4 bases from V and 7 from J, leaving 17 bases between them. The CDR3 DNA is TGTGCCTGGACGTTGTTGGGGGCAGGGAATTCACCCCTCCACTTT. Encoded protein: CAWTLLGAGNSPLHF.

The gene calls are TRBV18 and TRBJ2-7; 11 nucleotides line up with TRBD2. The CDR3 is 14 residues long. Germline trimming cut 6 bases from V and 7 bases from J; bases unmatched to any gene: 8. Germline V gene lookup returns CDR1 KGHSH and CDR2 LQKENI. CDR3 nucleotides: TGTGCCAGCTCGCAACTAGCGGGAGAGGGGGAGCAGTACTTC. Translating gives CASSQLAGEGEQYF.

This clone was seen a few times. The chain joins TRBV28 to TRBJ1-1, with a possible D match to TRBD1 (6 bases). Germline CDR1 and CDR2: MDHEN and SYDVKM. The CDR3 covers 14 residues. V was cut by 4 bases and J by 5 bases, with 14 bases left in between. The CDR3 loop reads CASSSGGPGTEAFF. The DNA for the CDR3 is TGTGCCAGCAGTTCCGGGGGGCCTGGGACTGAAGCTTTCTTT.

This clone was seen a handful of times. The CDR3 spells CASSTGTWRSSYEQYF. The CDR3 nucleotides read TGTGCCAGCAGTACAGGGACATGGAGGAGCTCCTACGAGCAGTACTTC. The chain carries TRBV28 and TRBJ2-5; the D gene is possibly TRBD1 (6 bases). The J call may be incorrect, as the DNA end agrees better with TRBJ2-7. CDR3 size: 16 residues. CDR1 MDHEN and CDR2 SYDVKM come from the germline V gene.

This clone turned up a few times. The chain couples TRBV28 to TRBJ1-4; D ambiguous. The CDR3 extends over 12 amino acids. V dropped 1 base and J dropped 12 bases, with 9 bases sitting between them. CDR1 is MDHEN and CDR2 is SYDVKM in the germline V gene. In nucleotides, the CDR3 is TGTGCCAGCAGTTTATCAGGCAGCCAACTGTTTTTT. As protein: CASSLSGSQLFF.

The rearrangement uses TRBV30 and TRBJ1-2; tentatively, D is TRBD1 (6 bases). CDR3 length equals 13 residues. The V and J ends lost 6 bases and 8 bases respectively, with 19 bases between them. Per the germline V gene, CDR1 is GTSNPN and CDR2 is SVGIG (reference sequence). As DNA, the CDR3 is TGTGCCTGTTACAACAGGGTATTTTTGGGCTACACCTTC. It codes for CACYNRVFLGYTF.

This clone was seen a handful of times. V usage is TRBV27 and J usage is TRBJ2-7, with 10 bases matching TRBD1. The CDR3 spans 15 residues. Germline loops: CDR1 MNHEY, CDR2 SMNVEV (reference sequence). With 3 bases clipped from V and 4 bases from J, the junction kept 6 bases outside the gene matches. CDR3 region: CASSLLGQGTYEQYF. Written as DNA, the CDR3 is TGTGCCAGCAGTTTGTTGGGACAGGGGACTTACGAGCAGTACTTC.